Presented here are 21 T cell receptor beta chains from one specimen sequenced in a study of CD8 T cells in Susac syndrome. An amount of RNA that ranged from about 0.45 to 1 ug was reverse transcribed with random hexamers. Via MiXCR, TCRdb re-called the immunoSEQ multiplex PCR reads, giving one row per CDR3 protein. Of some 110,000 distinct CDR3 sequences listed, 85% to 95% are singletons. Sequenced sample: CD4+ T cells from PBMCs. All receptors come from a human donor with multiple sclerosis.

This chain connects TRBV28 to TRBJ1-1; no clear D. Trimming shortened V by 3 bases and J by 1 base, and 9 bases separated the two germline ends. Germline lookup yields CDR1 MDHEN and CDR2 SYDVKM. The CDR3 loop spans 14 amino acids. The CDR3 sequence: CASSFSRGNTEAFF. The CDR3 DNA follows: TGTGCCAGCAGTTTCTCTCGAGGGAACACTGAAGCTTTCTTT.

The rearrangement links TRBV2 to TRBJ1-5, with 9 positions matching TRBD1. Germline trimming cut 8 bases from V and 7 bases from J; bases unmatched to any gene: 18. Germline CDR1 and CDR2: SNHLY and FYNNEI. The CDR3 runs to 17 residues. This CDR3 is CASPIPRGGTGPQPQHF. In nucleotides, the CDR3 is TGTGCCAGCCCAATTCCTAGGGGAGGGACAGGGCCCCAGCCCCAGCATTTT.

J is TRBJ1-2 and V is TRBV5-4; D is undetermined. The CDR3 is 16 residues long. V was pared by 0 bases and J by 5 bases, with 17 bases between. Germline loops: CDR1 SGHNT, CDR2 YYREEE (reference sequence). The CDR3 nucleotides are TGTGCCAGCAGCTTGGAGATGAGAGGGTCCCGTTATGGCTACACCTTC. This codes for CASSLEMRGSRYGYTF.

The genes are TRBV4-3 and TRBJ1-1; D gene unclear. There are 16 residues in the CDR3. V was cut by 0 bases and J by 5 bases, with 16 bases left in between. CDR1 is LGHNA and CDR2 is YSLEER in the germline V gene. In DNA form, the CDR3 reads TGCGCCAGCAGCCAAGATTCTCGGGGTGCCCGAACTGAAGCTTTCTTT. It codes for CASSQDSRGARTEAFF.

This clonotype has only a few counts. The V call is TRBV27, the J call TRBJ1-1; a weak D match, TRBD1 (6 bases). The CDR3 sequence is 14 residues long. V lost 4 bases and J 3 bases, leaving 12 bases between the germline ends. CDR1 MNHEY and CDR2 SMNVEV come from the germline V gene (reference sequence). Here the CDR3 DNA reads TGTGCCAGCAGTTACCGGGGGCGCGACACTGAAGCTTTCTTT. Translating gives CASSYRGRDTEAFF.

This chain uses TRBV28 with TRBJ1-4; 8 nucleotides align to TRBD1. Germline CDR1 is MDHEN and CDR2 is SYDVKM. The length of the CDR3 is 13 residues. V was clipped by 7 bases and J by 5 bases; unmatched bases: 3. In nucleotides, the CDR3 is TGTGCCAGCAATACAGGGGGAAATGAAAAACTGTTTTTT. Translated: CASNTGGNEKLFF. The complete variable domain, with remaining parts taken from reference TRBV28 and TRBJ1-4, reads DVKVTQSSRYLVKRTGEKVFLECVQDMDHENMFWYRQDPGLGLRLIYFSYDVKMKEKGDIPEGYSVSREKKERFSLILESASTNQTSMYLCASNTGGNEKLFFGSGTQLSVL.

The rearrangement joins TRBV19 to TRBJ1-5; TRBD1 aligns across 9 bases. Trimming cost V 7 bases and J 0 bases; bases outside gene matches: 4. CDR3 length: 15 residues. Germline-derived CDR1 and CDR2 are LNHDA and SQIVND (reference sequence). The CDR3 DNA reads TGTGCCAGTACGGGACAGGGTTATAGCAATCAGCCCCAGCATTTT. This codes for CASTGQGYSNQPQHF.

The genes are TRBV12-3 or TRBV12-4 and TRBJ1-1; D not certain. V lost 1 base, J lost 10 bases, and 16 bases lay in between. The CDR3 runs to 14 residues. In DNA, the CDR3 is TGTGCCAGCAGTTTAGGTCCGCAGGAACGTGTAGCTTTCTTT. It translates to CASSLGPQERVAFF.

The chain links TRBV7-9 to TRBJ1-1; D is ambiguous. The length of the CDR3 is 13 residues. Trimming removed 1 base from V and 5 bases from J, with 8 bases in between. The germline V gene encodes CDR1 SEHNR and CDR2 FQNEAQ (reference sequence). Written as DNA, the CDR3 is TGTGCCAGCAGCTTAGGAGCCCATACTGAAGCTTTCTTT. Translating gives CASSLGAHTEAFF.

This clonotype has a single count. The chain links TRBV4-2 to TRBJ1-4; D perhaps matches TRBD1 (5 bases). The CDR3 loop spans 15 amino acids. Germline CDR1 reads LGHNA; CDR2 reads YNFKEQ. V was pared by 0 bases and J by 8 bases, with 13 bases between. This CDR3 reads CASSQDLREGEKLFF. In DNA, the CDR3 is TGTGCCAGCAGCCAAGATCTGAGGGAGGGGGAAAAACTGTTTTTT.

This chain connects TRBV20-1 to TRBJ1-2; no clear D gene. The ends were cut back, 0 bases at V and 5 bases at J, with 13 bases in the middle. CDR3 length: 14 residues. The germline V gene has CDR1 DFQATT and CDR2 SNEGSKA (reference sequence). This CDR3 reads CSARDQAEGYGYTF. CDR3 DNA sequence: TGCAGTGCTAGAGATCAGGCCGAGGGTTATGGCTACACCTTC.

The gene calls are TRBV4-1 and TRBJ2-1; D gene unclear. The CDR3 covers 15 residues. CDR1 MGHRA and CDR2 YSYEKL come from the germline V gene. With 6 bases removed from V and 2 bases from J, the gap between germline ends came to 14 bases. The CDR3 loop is CASRPALGTYNEQFF. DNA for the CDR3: TGCGCCAGCAGGCCGGCTCTAGGGACCTACAATGAGCAGTTCTTC.

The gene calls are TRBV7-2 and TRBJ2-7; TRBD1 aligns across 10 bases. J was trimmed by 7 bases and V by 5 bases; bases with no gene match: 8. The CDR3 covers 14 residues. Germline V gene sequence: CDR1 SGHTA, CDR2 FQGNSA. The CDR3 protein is CASSMTGGLGEQYF. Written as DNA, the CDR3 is TGTGCCAGCAGCATGACAGGGGGCTTGGGGGAGCAGTACTTC.

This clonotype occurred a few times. This chain's CDR3 is CSARRGGTEAFF. CDR3 nucleotide sequence: TGCAGTGCTAGAAGAGGGGGCACTGAAGCTTTCTTT. The chain carries TRBV20-1 and TRBJ1-1; weak D call: TRBD1 (6 bases). This CDR3 has 12 residues. With 2 bases removed from V and 4 bases from J, the gap between germline ends came to 8 bases. Germline CDR1 and CDR2: DFQATT and SNEGSKA (reference sequence).

Written as DNA, the CDR3 is TGTGCCAGCAGCCAAAGGACCTTAGATCAGCCCCAGCATTTT. Its translation is CASSQRTLDQPQHF. The chain is built from TRBV2 and TRBJ1-5; D is uncertain. The CDR3 has 14 residues. Trimming left V 6 bases short and J 5 bases short, with 14 bases between. CDR1 SNHLY and CDR2 FYNNEI come from the germline V gene.

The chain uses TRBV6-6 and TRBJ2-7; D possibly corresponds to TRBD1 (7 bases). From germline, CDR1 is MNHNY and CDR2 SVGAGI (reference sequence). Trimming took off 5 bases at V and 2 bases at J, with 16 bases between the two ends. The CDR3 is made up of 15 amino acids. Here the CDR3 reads CASSPPAGQTYEQYF. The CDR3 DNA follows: TGTGCCAGCAGTCCCCCTGCGGGACAGACCTACGAGCAGTACTTC.

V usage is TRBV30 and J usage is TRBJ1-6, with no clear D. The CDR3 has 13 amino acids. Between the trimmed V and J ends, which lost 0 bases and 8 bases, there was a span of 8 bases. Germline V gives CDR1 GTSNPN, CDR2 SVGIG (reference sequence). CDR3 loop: CAWSVGGDSPLHF. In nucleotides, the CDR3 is TGTGCCTGGAGTGTGGGTGGGGATTCACCCCTCCACTTT.

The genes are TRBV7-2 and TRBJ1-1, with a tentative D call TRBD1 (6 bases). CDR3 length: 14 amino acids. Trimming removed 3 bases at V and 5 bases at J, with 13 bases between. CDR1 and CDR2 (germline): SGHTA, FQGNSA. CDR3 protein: CASSFGGLGTEAFF. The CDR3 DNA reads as TGTGCCAGCAGCTTCGGGGGGCTTGGGACTGAAGCTTTCTTT.

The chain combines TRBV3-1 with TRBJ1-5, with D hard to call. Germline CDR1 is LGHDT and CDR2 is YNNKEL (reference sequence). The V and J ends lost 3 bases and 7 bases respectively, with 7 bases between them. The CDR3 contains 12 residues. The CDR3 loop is CASSQIMQPQHF. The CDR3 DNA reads TGTGCCAGCAGCCAGATAATGCAGCCCCAGCATTTT.

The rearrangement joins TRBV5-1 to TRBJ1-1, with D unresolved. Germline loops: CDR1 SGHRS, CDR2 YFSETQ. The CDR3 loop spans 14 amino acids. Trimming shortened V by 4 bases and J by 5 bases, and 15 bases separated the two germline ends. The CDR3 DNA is TGCGCCAGCAGCCCCAACCTCGTTTCGACTGAAGCTTTCTTT. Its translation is CASSPNLVSTEAFF.

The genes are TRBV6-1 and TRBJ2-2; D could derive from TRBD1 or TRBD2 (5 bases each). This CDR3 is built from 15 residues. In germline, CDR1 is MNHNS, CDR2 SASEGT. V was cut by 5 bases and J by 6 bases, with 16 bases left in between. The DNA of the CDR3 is TGTGCCAGCAGTTGGGGGACCGCTGGGCCCGGGGAGCTGTTTTTT. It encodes CASSWGTAGPGELFF.